These 15 T cell receptor beta chains were sequenced from one sample in a study of breast tumors, draining lymph nodes, adjacent tissues. A single record per CDR3 protein comes from TCRdb applying MiXCR to the multiplex PCR reads. The repertoire holds about 180,000 distinct CDR3 sequences, with roughly a third as singletons. Breast cancer patients provided tissue from their axillary draining lymph nodes. The sequencing sample was made of axillary lymph node tissue. The receptors come from a female donor with breast cancer. Some clones in this sample may be carry-over from other donors' samples.

CDR3 nucleotide sequence: TGTGCCAGCAGTTTATCCCCTTTTGGAACCGGGGAGCTGTTTTTT. It translates to CASSLSPFGTGELFF. The J gene is TRBJ2-2, the V gene TRBV27; D not certain. Germline V CDR1 and CDR2: MNHEY, SMNVEV (reference sequence). The CDR3 is made up of 15 amino acids. V was clipped by 0 bases and J by 5 bases, with 10 bases between them.

There are many counts of this clonotype. CDR3 in amino acids: CASSLQGIAEETQYF. Here the CDR3 DNA reads TGTGCCAGCAGCTTACAGGGAATCGCCGAAGAGACCCAGTACTTC. The V call is TRBV7-9, the J call TRBJ2-5; possibly TRBD1 for D (5 bases). The CDR3 covers 15 residues. Deletions cut 2 bases from V and 3 bases from J, with 13 bases between. CDR1 is SEHNR and CDR2 is FQNEAQ in the germline V gene (reference sequence).

This clonotype was observed at least ten times. The V call is TRBV20-1, the J call TRBJ2-7; D is possibly TRBD2 (5 bases). The CDR3 covers 13 residues. Trimming shortened V by 3 bases and J by 1 base, and 10 bases separated the two germline ends. Germline values: CDR1 DFQATT, CDR2 SNEGSKA (reference sequence). This CDR3 is CSAREASSYEQYF. CDR3 nucleotide sequence: TGCAGTGCTAGGGAGGCCAGTTCCTACGAGCAGTACTTC.

This clonotype was seen many times. The chain employs TRBV2 and TRBJ2-1; the match to TRBD2 covers 12 bases. From germline, CDR1 is SNHLY and CDR2 FYNNEI. The CDR3 extends over 13 amino acids. J was trimmed by 8 bases and V by 6 bases; bases with no gene match: 2. The CDR3 spells CASRTSGSDEQFF. The CDR3 DNA reads as TGTGCCAGCAGGACTAGCGGGAGTGATGAGCAGTTCTTC.

With regard to this clonotype: This may be a read error, as it is one base from a much larger clone. The CDR3 carries no conserved terminal phenylalanine or tryptophan, so it likely arises from a read error. The chain links TRBV6-5 to TRBJ2-3, with D possibly matching TRBD2 (6 bases). The ends were cut back, 4 bases at V and 2 bases at J, with 13 bases in the middle. The CDR3 is 15 amino acids. The germline gives CDR1 MNHEY, CDR2 SVGAGI. CDR3 sequence: CASSSWGVDTDTQYL. The CDR3 DNA follows: TGTGCCAGCAGTTCATGGGGGGTAGACACAGATACGCAGTATCTT.

This clonotype showed up many times. The J gene is TRBJ2-7, the V gene TRBV6-1; 8 bases line up with TRBD1. V lost 3 bases to trimming and J lost 6 bases; unmatched junction nucleotides: 7. The length of the CDR3 is 14 residues. The germline V gene has CDR1 MNHNS and CDR2 SASEGT. This CDR3 reads CASSEGTGKAEQYF. For the CDR3, the DNA is TGTGCCAGCAGTGAGGGGACAGGTAAGGCCGAGCAGTACTTC.

In its sample, this clonotype was seen many times. The rearrangement uses TRBV4-2 and TRBJ2-3; 14 bases fit TRBD2. CDR1 and CDR2 from the germline V gene are LGHNA and YNFKEQ. This CDR3 region has 19 residues. V shed 0 bases, J shed 3 bases, and the junction held 8 bases outside the gene matches. The DNA of the CDR3 is TGTGCCAGCAGCCAAGAAGTAGATCGGACTAGCGGGAGGACAGATACGCAGTATTTT. Amino acid sequence: CASSQEVDRTSGRTDTQYF.

In its sample, this clonotype was seen many times. The chain is built from TRBV20-1 and TRBJ1-4, with D maybe TRBD1 (5 bases). CDR3 length: 15 residues. Trimming took 5 bases from V and 6 from J, leaving 19 bases between them. Germline assignment: CDR1 DFQATT and CDR2 SNEGSKA (reference sequence). In DNA form, the CDR3 reads TGCAGTGCTTCCGAGCAGGGTTTGGGACATGAAAAACTGTTTTTT. Its protein product is CSASEQGLGHEKLFF.

This clonotype was found many times. The V gene is TRBV6-5, the J gene TRBJ1-6, with D possibly matching TRBD1 (5 bases). The CDR3 spans 13 residues. Germline loops: CDR1 MNHEY, CDR2 SVGAGI. Trimming left V 7 bases short and J 10 bases short, with 14 bases between. The CDR3, as DNA: TGTGCCAGCAACCCTCAGGGTAACTCACCCCTCCACTTT. Translation: CASNPQGNSPLHF.

This clonotype has a count of ten or more. The chain combines TRBV9 with TRBJ1-4, with unresolved D. The CDR3 has 14 amino acids. CDR1 is SGDLS and CDR2 is YYNGEE in the germline V gene. V lost 4 bases to trimming and J lost 4 bases, with 11 bases between them. CDR3 amino acids: CASSPRASNEKLFF. The CDR3 DNA reads as TGTGCCAGCAGCCCGAGGGCTAGTAATGAAAAACTGTTTTTT.

This clonotype has ten or more counts. The genes are TRBV5-6 and TRBJ2-7; D is ambiguous. CDR3 size: 13 residues. V was clipped by 1 base and J by 1 base, with 6 bases between them. Per germline, CDR1 SGHDT and CDR2 YYEEEE. CDR3 loop: CASSLLESYEQYF. In DNA form, the CDR3 reads TGTGCCAGCAGCTTGTTGGAGTCCTACGAGCAGTACTTC.

This clonotype was seen ten or more times. The CDR3 region has the DNA TGTGCCAGCAGCTTATGGCTTCCAGCGGGCTACGAGCAGTACTTC. Its protein is CASSLWLPAGYEQYF. The chain uses TRBV7-2 and TRBJ2-7, with D perhaps matching TRBD2 (6 bases). Germline assignment: CDR1 SGHTA and CDR2 FQGNSA. The CDR3 extends over 15 amino acids. The germline V and J ends were trimmed by 2 bases and 3 bases, with 14 bases remaining between them.

The chain links TRBV10-3 to TRBJ1-2; D gene ambiguous. V was cut by 0 bases and J by 7 bases, with 6 bases left in between. Germline V gene lookup returns CDR1 ENHRY and CDR2 SYGVKD. This CDR3 is 12 amino acids long. The CDR3 reads CAISESLIGYTF. CDR3 DNA sequence: TGTGCCATCAGTGAGTCCCTCATTGGCTACACCTTC.

The chain uses TRBV9 and TRBJ1-6, with TRBD1 as a possible D gene (5 bases). CDR1 is SGDLS, CDR2 YYNGEE, per germline. CDR3 length: 16 residues. V lost 6 bases and J 0 bases, leaving 13 bases between the germline ends. CDR3 nucleotides: TGTGCCAGCACCCCCCGGGGGAGCTCCTATAATTCACCCCTCCACTTT. Amino acids: CASTPRGSSYNSPLHF.

V and J are TRBV27 and TRBJ2-3; the match to TRBD2 covers 12 bases. Trimming cost V 6 bases and J 6 bases; bases outside gene matches: 13. CDR1 and CDR2 (germline): MNHEY, SMNVEV (reference sequence). This CDR3 spans 17 amino acids. This chain's CDR3 is CASSRQLAGGFVDTQYF. Written as DNA, the CDR3 is TGTGCCAGCAGCCGACAACTAGCGGGAGGTTTTGTGGATACGCAGTATTTT.